What follows describes a single T cell receptor beta chain. Researchers sorted participants into cohorts using their self-reported clinical history. Donors in Cohort 3 counted as recovered after two negative PCRs, clearance, or symptom resolution. In the original workflow: Amplification of reference gene primers provided the estimated nucleated cell counts. TCRdb's copy holds only in-frame clones and misses some; the assay was immunoSEQ multiplex PCR. From that table come the V and J calls and clone size; the DNA was used to work out D and trimming. The sample gives 360,000 or so clones, 85% to 90% of which show up once; 1.5% to 2% is in the top ten. The V gene lost 6 bases and the J gene lost 1 base, with 16 bases spanning the gap. CDR1 is LNHNV, CDR2 YYDKDF, per germline (reference sequence). CDR3 size: 16 residues. The data originate from a study of blood T cell repertoires in COVID-19. Study information: T cells, B-cell-depleted T cells, or PBMCs supplied cDNA or gDNA.

This clonotype was obtained from a young woman who had recovered from COVID-19. This chain connects TRBV15 to TRBJ1-5; D possibly corresponds to TRBD1 (5 bases). The source material was PBMCs or T cells enriched from blood (not recorded which). The CDR3 DNA is TGTGCCACCAGGACCGGAGGGGCGATGAGCAATCAGCCCCAGCATTTT. Amino acid sequence: CATRTGGAMSNQPQHF.